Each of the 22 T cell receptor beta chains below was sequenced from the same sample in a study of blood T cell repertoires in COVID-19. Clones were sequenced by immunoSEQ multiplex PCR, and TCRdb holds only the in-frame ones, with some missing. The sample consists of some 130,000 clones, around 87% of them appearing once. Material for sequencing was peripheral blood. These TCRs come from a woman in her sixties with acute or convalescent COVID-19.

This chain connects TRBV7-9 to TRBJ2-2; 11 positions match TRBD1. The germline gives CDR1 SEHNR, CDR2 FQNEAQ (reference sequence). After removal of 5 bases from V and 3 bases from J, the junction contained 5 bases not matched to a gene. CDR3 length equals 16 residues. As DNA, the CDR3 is TGTGCCAGCAGCGAGGGGGACAGGGGGTACACCGGGGAGCTGTTTTTT. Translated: CASSEGDRGYTGELFF.

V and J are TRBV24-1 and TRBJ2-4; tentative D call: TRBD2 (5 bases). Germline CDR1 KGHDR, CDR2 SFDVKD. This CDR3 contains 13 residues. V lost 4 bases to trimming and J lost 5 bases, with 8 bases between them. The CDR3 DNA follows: TGTGCCACCAGTGACGTGGGAGAAAACATTCAGTACTTC. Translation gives CATSDVGENIQYF.

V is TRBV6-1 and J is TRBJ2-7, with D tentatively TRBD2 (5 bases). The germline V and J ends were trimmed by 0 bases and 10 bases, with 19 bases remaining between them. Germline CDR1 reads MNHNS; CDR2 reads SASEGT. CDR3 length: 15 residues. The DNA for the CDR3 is TGTGCCAGCAGTGAAGCGCTTCATACGTCGGGGAGTCAGTACGTC. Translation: CASSEALHTSGSQYV.

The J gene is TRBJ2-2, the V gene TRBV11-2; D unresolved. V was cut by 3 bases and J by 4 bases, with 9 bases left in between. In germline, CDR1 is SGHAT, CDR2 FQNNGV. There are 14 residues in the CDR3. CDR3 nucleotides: TGTGCCAGCAGCTTCGCGAGCCGCACCGGGGAGCTGTTTTTT. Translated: CASSFASRTGELFF.

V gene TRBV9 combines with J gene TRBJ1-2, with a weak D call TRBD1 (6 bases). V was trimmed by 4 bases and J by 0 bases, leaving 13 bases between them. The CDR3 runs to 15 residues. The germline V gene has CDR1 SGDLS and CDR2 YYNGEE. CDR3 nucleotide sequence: TGTGCCAGCAGCTTCGGACAGAAGACTAACTATGGCTACACCTTC. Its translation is CASSFGQKTNYGYTF.

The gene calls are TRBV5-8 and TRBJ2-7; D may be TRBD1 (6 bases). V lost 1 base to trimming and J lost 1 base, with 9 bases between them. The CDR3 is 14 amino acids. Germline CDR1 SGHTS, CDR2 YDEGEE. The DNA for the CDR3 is TGTGCCAGCAGCTTGCAGGGGACGTCCTACGAGCAGTACTTC. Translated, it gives CASSLQGTSYEQYF.

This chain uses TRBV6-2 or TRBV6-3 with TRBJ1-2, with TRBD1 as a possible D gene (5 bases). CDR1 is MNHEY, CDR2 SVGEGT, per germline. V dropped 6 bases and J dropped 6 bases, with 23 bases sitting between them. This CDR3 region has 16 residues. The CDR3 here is CASSPHGGETVNGYTF. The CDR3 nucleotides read TGTGCCAGCAGCCCTCACGGGGGGGAGACTGTCAATGGCTACACCTTC.

In DNA form, the CDR3 reads TGTGCCAGCAGTGAAGTACTGGGGGGGACTGAAGCTTTCTTT. It translates to CASSEVLGGTEAFF. This chain links TRBV2 with TRBJ1-1; D perhaps matches TRBD1 (5 bases). CDR1 is SNHLY and CDR2 is FYNNEI in the germline V gene. The CDR3 runs 14 residues. V was clipped by 1 base and J by 5 bases, with 11 bases between them.

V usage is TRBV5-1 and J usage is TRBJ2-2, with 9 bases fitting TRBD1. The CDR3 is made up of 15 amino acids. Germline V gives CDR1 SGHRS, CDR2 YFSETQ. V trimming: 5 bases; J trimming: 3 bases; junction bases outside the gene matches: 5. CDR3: CASSRTGVDTGELFF. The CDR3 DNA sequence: TGCGCCAGCAGTAGGACAGGGGTTGACACCGGGGAGCTGTTTTTT. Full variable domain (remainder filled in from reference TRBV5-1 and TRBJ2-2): KAGVTQTPRYLIKTRGQQVTLSCSPISGHRSVSWYQQTPGQGLQFLFEYFSETQRNKGNFPGRFSGRQFSNSRSEMNVSTLELGDSALYLCASSRTGVDTGELFFGEGSRLTVL.

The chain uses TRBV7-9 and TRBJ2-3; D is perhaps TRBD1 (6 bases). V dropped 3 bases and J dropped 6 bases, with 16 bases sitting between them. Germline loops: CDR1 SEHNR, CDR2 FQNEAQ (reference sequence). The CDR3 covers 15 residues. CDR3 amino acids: CASSLDSFRGDTQYF. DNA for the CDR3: TGTGCCAGCAGCTTGGACTCCTTTAGGGGGGATACGCAGTATTTT.

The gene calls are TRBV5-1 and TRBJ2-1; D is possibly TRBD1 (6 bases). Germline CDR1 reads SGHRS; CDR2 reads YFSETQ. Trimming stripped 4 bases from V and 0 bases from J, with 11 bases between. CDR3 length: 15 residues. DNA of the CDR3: TGCGCCAGCAGCGAGGGGACAAGCTCCTACAATGAGCAGTTCTTC. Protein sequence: CASSEGTSSYNEQFF.

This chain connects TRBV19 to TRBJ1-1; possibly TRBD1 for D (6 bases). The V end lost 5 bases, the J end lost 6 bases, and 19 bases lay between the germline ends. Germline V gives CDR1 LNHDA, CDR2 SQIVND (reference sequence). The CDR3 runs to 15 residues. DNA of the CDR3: TGTGCCAGTAGTCCCCCTACAACAGGGTACTCTGAAGCTTTCTTT. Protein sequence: CASSPPTTGYSEAFF.

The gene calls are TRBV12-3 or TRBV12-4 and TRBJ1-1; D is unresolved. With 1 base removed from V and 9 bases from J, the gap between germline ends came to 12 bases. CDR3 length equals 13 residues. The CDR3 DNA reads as TGTGCCAGCAGTTTAGAAGTATCCGCTAAAGCTTTCTTT. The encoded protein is CASSLEVSAKAFF.

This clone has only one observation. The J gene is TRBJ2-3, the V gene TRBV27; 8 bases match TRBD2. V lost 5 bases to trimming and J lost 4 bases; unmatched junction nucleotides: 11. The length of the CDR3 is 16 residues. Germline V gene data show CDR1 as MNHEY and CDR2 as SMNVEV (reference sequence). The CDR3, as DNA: TGTGCCAGCAGTAATGGCCGCGGGGGGAGGGCAGATACGCAGTATTTT. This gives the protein CASSNGRGGRADTQYF.

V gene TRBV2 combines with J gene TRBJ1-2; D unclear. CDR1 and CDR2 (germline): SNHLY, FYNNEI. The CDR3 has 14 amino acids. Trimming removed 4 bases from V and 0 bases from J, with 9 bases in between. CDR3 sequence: CASSAEAANYGYTF. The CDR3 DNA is TGTGCCAGCAGTGCTGAGGCAGCTAACTATGGCTACACCTTC.

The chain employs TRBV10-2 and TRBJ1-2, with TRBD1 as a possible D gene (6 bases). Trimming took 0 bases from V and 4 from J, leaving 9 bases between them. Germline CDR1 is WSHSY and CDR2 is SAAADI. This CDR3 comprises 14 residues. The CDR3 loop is CASSESTGGYGYTF. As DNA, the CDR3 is TGCGCCAGCAGTGAGTCGACAGGCGGCTATGGCTACACCTTC.

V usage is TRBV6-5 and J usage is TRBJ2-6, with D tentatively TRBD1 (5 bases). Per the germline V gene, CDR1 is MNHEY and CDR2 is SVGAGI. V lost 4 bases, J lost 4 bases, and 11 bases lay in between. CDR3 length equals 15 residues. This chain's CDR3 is CASSWWGAGANVLTF. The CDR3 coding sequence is TGTGCCAGCAGTTGGTGGGGCGCCGGGGCCAACGTCCTGACTTTC.

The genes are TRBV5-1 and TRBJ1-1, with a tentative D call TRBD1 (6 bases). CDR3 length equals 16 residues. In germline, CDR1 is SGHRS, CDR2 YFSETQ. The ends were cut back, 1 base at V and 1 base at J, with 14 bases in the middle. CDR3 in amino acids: CASSLPSGVGNTEAFF. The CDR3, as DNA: TGCGCCAGCAGCTTGCCATCAGGGGTGGGGAACACTGAAGCTTTCTTT. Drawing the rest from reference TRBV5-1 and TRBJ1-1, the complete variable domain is KAGVTQTPRYLIKTRGQQVTLSCSPISGHRSVSWYQQTPGQGLQFLFEYFSETQRNKGNFPGRFSGRQFSNSRSEMNVSTLELGDSALYLCASSLPSGVGNTEAFFGQGTRLTVV.

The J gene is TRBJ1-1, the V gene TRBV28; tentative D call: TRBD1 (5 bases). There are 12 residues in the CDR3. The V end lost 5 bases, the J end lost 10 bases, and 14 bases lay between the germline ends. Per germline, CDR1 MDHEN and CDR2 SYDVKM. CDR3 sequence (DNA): TGTGCCAGCAGTCCGTTGACAGAAGGAGCTTTCTTT. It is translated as CASSPLTEGAFF.

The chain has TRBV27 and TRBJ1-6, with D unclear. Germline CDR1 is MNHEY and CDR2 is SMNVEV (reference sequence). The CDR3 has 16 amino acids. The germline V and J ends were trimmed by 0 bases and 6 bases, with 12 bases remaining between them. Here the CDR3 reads CASSLSIQAPNSPLHF. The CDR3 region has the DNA TGTGCCAGCAGTTTATCGATTCAGGCTCCTAATTCACCCCTCCACTTT.

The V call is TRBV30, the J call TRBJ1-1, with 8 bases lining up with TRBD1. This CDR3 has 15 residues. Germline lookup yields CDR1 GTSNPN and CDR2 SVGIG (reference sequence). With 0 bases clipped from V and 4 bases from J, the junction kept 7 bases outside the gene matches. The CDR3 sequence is CAWSVQGGIITEAFF. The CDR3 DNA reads TGTGCCTGGAGTGTACAGGGGGGCATTATCACTGAAGCTTTCTTT.

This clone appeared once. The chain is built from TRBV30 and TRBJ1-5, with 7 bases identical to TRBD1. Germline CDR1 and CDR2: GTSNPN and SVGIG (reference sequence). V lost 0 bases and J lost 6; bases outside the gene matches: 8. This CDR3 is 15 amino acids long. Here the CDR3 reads CAWSVQGQVGQPQHF. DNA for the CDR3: TGTGCCTGGAGTGTTCAAGGACAGGTGGGTCAGCCCCAGCATTTT.